The present T cell receptor (beta chain) was sequenced within a study of vaccination effects on CD4 cells after COVID-19. Antigen-specific CD4+ T cells expanded by the ViraFEST assay with viral peptide pools were then sequenced. When around 10 days of culture had elapsed, CD4+ T cells were isolated. Vaccine recipients, nucleocapsid antibody negative, had no prior SARS-CoV-2 infection. The repertoire was sequenced with immunoSEQ multiplex PCR; TCRdb's copy has only in-frame clones and lacks some. The table records roughly 19,000 clones, 65% to 85% of them present only once. With regard to this clone: Its target is unknown.

Germline V gene sequence: CDR1 SNHLY, CDR2 FYNNEI. Trimming removed 1 base from V and 6 bases from J, with 13 bases in between. The CDR3 extends over 15 amino acids. This chain uses TRBV2 with TRBJ2-4; TRBD1 or TRBD2 may be the D gene (5 bases each). Specimen: CD4+ T cells from PBMCs cultured with HCoV-NL63 spike peptides, collected before COVID-19 vaccination. This TCR was recovered from a human donor who received a COVID-19 vaccine. CDR3 loop: CASSEGPRDPNIQYF. CDR3 nucleotides: TGTGCCAGCAGTGAAGGCCCCCGGGACCCAAACATTCAGTACTTC.